These 5 T cell receptor beta chains were sequenced from one sample in a study of blood T cell repertoires in COVID-19. Sequenced by immunoSEQ multiplex PCR; TCRdb stores in-frame clones only, minus some. The table shows tens of thousands of clones, with approximately 85% occurring only once. What was sequenced was peripheral blood. The receptors here all came from a human donor in a cohort sampled during active COVID-19.

This chain joins TRBV10-3 and TRBJ1-2, with D possibly TRBD1 on 6 matching bases. The germline gives CDR1 ENHRY, CDR2 SYGVKD. The CDR3 consists of 14 residues. V gave up 4 bases and J gave up 2 bases, with 11 bases separating them. In DNA, the CDR3 is TGTGCCATCAGTGCTTTCCAGGGGAACTATGGCTACACCTTC. Translating it yields CAISAFQGNYGYTF.

The chain couples TRBV18 to TRBJ2-7; 10 positions agree with TRBD1. This CDR3 is built from 15 residues. J lost 3 bases, V lost 5 bases, and 7 bases had no gene match. Looked up from germline, CDR1 is KGHSH and CDR2 is LQKENI. CDR3 nucleotides: TGTGCCAGCTCATTCAGACAGGGGGCGGGCTACGAGCAGTACTTC. Protein sequence: CASSFRQGAGYEQYF.

The J gene is TRBJ2-7, the V gene TRBV7-8; 9 bases fit TRBD1. The V and J ends lost 4 bases and 6 bases, in that order; junction bases with no gene match: 10. The CDR3 contains 15 residues. Germline V CDR1 and CDR2: SGHVS, FQNEAQ. The CDR3 is CASSSLQGAQSEQYF. The CDR3 region has the DNA TGTGCCAGCAGCTCGCTACAGGGGGCGCAATCCGAGCAGTACTTC.

The V gene is TRBV11-2, the J gene TRBJ2-2; the D is unclear. Germline CDR1 and CDR2: SGHAT and FQNNGV. V lost 3 bases and J lost 10, with 12 bases in between. This CDR3 contains 13 residues. DNA of the CDR3: TGTGCCAGCAGCTTCGCTAGACCAGCGGAGCTGTTTTTT. Translated: CASSFARPAELFF.

V and J are TRBV7-2 and TRBJ2-3, with D maybe TRBD2 (7 bases). V lost 7 bases and J 1 base, leaving 18 bases between the germline ends. There are 16 residues in the CDR3. Germline values: CDR1 SGHTA, CDR2 FQGNSA. The CDR3: CASTPWGGSRTDTQYF. In nucleotides, the CDR3 is TGTGCCAGCACCCCCTGGGGGGGCAGTCGCACAGATACGCAGTATTTT.